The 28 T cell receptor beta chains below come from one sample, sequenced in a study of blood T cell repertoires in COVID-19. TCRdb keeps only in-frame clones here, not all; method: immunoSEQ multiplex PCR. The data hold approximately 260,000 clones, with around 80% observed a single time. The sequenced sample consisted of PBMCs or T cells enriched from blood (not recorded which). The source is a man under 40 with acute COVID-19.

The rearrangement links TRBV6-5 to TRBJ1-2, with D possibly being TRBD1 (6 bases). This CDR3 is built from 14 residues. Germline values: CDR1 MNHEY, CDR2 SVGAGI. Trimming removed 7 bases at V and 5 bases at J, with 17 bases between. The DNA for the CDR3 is TGTGCCAGCACCCGAAACAGGGCGGGTTATGGCTACACCTTC. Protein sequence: CASTRNRAGYGYTF.

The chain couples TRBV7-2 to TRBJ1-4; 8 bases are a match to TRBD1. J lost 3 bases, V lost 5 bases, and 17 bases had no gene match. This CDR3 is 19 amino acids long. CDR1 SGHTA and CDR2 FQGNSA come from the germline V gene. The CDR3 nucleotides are TGTGCCAGCAGCCCCCCGAGGACAGGGAGGTTACGTGCTAATGAAAAACTGTTTTTT. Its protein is CASSPPRTGRLRANEKLFF. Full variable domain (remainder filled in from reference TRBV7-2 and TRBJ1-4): GAGVSQSPSNKVTEKGKDVELRCDPISGHTALYWYRQSLGQGLEFLIYFQGNSAPDKSGLPSDRFSAERTGGSVSTLTIQRTQQEDSAVYLCASSPPRTGRLRANEKLFFGSGTQLSVL.

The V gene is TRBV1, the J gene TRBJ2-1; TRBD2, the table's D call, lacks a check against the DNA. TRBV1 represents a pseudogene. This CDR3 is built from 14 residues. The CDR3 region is CTGNSSGRADEQFF. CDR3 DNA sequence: TGCACCGGAAACTCTAGCGGGAGGGCCGATGAGCAGTTCTTC.

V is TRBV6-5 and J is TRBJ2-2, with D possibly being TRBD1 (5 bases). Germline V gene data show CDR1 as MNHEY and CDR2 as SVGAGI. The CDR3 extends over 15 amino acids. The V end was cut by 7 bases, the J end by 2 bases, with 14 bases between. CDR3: CASTRSQGNTGELFF. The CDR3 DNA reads TGTGCCAGCACCCGAAGCCAGGGAAACACCGGGGAGCTGTTTTTT.

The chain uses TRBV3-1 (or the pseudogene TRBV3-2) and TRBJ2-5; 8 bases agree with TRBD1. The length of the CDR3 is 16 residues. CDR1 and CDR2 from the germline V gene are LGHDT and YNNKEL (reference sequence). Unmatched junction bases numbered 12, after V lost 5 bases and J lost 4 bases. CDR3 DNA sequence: TGTGCCAGCAGCTCGCGGACAGGGCTCGAAATAGAGACCCAGTACTTC. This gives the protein CASSSRTGLEIETQYF.

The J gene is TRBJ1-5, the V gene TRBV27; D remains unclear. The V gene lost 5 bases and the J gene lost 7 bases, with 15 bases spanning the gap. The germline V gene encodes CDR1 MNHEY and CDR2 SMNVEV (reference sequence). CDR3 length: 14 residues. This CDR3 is CASSPTIRGQPQHF. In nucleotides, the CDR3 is TGTGCCAGCAGTCCCACCATCCGTGGCCAGCCCCAGCATTTT.

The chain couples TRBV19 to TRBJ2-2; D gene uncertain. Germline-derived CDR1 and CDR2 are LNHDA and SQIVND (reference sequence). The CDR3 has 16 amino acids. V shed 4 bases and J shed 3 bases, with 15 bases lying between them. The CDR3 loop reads CASSTAQDWDTGELFF. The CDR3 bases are TGTGCCAGTAGTACCGCCCAGGATTGGGACACCGGGGAGCTGTTTTTT.

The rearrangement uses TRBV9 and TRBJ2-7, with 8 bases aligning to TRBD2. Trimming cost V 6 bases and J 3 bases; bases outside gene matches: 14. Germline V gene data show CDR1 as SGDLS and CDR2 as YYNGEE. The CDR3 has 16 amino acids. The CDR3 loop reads CASKDEQRENFYEQYV. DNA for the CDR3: TGTGCCAGCAAGGACGAGCAGCGGGAGAATTTCTACGAGCAGTACGTC.

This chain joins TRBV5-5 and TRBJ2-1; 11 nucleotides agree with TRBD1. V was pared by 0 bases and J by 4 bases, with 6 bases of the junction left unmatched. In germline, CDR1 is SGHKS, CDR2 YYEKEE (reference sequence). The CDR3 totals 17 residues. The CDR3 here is CASSLEAGQGGYNEQFF. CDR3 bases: TGTGCCAGCAGCTTGGAAGCGGGACAGGGGGGATACAATGAGCAGTTCTTC.

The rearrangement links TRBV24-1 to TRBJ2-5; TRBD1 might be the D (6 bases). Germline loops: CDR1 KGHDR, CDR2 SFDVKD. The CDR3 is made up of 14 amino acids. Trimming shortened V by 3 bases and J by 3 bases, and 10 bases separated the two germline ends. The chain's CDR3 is CATSDRRDKETQYF. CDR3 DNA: TGTGCCACCAGTGATCGTCGGGACAAAGAGACCCAGTACTTC.

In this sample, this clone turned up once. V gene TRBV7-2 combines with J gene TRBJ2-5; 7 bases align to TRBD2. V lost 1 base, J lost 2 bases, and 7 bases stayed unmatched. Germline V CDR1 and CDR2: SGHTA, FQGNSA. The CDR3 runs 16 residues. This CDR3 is CASSLVPSGGQETQYF. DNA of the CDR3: TGTGCCAGCAGCTTAGTTCCTAGCGGCGGGCAAGAGACCCAGTACTTC.

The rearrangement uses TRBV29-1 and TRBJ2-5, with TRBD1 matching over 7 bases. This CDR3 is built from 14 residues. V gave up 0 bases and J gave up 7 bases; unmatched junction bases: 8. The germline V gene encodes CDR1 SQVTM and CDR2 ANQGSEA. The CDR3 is CSVEDQTGYGTQYF. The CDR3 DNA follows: TGCAGCGTTGAAGATCAGACAGGGTATGGGACCCAGTACTTC. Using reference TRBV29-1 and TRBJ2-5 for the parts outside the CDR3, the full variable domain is SAVISQKPSRDICQRGTSLTIQCQVDSQVTMMFWYRQQPGQSLTLIATANQGSEATYESGFVIDKFPISRPNLTFSTLTVSNMSPEDSSIYLCSVEDQTGYGTQYFGPGTRLLVL.

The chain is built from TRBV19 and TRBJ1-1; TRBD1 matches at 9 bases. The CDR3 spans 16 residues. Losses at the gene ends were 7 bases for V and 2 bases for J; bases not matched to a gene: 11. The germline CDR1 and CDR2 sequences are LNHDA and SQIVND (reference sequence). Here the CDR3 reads CASIDRPGQGNTEAFF. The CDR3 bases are TGTGCCAGTATCGACCGACCGGGACAGGGAAACACTGAAGCTTTCTTT.

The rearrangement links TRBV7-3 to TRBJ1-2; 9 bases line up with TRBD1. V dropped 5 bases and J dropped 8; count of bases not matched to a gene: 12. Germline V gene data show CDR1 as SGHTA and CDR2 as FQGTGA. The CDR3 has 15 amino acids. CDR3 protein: CASSLGGTGQLGYTF. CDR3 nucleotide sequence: TGTGCCAGCAGCCTTGGGGGGACAGGGCAACTCGGCTACACCTTC.

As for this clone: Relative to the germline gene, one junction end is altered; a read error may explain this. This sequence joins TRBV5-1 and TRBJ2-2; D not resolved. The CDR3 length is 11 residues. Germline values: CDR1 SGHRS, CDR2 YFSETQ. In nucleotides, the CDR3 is TGTGCCAGCAGTTTCTCCGGGGAGCTGTTTTTT. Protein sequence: CASSFSGELFF.

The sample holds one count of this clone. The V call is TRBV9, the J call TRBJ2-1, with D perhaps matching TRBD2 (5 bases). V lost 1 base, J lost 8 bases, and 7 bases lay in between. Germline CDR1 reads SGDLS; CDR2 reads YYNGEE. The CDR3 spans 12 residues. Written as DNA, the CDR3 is TGTGCCAGCAGCGTACTAGCCGATGAGCAGTTCTTC. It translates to CASSVLADEQFF.

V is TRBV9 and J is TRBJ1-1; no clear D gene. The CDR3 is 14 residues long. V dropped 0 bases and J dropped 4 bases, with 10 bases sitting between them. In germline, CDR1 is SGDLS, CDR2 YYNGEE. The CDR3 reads CASSVDWGGTEAFF. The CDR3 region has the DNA TGTGCCAGCAGCGTAGATTGGGGAGGCACTGAAGCTTTCTTT.

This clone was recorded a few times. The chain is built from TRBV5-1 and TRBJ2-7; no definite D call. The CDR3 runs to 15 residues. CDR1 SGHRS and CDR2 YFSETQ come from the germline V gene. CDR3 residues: CASSLTAGDFYEQYV. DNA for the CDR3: TGTGCCAGCAGCTTGACGGCAGGCGATTTCTACGAGCAGTACGTC.

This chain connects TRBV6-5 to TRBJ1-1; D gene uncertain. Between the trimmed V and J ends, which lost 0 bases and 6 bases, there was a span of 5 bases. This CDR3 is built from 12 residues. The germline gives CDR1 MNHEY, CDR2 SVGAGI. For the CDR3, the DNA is TGTGCCAGCAGTTACTCGTATTCTGAAGCTTTCTTT. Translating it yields CASSYSYSEAFF.

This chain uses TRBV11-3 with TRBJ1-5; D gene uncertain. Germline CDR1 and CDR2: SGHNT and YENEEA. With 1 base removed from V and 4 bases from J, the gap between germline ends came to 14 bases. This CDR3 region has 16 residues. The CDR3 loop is CASSLGSGSENQPQHF. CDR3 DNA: TGTGCCAGCAGCTTAGGTTCGGGGAGTGAGAATCAGCCCCAGCATTTT.

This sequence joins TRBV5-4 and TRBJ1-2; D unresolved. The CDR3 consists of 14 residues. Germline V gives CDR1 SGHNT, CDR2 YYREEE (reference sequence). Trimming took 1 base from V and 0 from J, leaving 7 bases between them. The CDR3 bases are TGTGCCAGCAGCTTGCAGAAAGCTAACTATGGCTACACCTTC. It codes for CASSLQKANYGYTF.

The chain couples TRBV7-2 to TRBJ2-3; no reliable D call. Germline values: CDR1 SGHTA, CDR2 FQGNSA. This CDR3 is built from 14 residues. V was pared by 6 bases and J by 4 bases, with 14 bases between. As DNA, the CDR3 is TGTGCCAGCAGTTCTAGTGGCGTTGCAGATACGCAGTATTTT. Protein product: CASSSSGVADTQYF.

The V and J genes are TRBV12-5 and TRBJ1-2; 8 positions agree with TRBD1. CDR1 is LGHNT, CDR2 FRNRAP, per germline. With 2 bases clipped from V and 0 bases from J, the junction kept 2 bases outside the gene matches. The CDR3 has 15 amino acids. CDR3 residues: CASGLTGGANYGYTF. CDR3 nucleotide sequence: TGTGCTAGTGGTTTGACAGGGGGAGCTAACTATGGCTACACCTTC.

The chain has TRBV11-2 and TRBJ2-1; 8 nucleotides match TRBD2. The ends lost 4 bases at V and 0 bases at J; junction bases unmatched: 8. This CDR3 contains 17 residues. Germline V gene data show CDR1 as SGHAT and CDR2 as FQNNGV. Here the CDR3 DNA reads TGTGCCAGCAGCTCCATGGCTAGCGGGCCCTCCTACAATGAGCAGTTCTTC. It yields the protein CASSSMASGPSYNEQFF.

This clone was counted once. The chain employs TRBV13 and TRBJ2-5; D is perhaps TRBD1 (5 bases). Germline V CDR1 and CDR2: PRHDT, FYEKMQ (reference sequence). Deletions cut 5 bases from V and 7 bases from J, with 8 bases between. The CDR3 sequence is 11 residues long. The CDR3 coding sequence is TGTGCCAGCAGCCGAAGGGGGACCCAGTACTTC. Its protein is CASSRRGTQYF.

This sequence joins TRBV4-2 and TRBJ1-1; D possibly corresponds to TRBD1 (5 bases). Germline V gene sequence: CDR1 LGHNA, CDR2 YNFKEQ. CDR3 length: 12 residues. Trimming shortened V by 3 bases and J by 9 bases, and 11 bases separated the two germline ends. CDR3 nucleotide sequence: TGTGCCAGCAGCCAGGGGAGGGGCCAAGCTTTCTTT. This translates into CASSQGRGQAFF.

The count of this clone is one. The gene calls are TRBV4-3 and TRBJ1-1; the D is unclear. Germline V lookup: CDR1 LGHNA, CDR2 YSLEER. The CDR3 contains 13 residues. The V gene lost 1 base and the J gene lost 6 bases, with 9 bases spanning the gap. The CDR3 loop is CASSQGAISEAFF. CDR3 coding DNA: TGCGCCAGCAGCCAAGGGGCAATCTCTGAAGCTTTCTTT.

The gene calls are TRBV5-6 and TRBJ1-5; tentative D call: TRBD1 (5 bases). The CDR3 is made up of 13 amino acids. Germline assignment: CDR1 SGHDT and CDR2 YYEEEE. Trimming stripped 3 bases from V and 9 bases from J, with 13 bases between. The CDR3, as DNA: TGTGCCAGCAGCTCGGTCGTGGGGGGGCCCCAGCATTTT. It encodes CASSSVVGGPQHF.